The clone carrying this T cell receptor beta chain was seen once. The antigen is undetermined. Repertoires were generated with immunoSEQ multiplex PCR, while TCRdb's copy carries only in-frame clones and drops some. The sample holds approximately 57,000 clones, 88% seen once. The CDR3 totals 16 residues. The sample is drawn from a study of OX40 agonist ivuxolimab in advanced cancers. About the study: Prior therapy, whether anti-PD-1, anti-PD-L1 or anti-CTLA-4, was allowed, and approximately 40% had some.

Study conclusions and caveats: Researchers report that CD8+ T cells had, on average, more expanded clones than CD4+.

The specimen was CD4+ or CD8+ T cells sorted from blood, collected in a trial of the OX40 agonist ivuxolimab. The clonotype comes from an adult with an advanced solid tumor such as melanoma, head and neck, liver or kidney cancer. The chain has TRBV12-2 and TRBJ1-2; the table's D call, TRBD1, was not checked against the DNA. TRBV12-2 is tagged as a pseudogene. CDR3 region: CASRQKRGDRNYGYTF. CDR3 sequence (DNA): TGTGCAAGTCGCCAAAAACGGGGGGACAGGAACTATGGCTACACCTTC.